This TCR beta chain was documented in a study of CD8 T cells in ankylosing spondylitis. This clonotype was observed at least ten times. Its antigen remains unidentified. TCRdb ran MiXCR on the 5' RACE reads and lists one entry per CDR3 protein. The table has under 250,000 distinct CDR3 sequences, 6% to 8% seen once. The study, taken as a whole, reports: Ankylosing spondylitis blood seemed to carry a telltale TCR beta motif made of under ten highly homologous variants.

From germline, CDR1 is MNHNS and CDR2 SASEGT. The CDR3 sequence is 13 residues long. Trimming stripped 6 bases from V and 0 bases from J, with 9 bases between. The sequence derives from a male donor with ankylosing spondylitis. The V call is TRBV6-1, the J call TRBJ2-7; D possibly corresponds to TRBD1 (5 bases). The sample consisted of blood, either unsorted or a sorted T cell fraction (not recorded which). The CDR3 nucleotides read TGTGCCAGCAGCCAGGGCGGCTCCTACGAGCAGTACTTC. The encoded protein is CASSQGGSYEQYF.